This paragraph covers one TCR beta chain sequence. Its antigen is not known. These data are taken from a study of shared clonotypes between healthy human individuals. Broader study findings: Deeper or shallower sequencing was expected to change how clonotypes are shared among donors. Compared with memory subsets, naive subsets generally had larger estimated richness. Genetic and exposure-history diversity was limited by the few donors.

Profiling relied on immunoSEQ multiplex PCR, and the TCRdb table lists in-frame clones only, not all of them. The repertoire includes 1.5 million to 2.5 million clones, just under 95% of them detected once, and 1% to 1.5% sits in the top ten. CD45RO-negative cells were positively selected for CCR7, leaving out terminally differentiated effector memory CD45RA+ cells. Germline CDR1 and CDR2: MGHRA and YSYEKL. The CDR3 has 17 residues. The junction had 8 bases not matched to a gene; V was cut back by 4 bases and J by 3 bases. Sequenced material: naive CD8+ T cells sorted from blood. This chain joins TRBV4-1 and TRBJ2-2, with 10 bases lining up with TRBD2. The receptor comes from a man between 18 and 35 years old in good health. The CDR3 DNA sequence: TGCGCCAGCAGCCCGTCCCCAGGACTAGCGGACACCGGGGAGCTGTTTTTT. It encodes CASSPSPGLADTGELFF.